These 29 T cell receptor beta chains were all obtained from the same sample, sequenced in a study of vaccination and CD4 T cells after COVID-19. Treatment of the sample: approximately nine-day PBMC culture with coronavirus spike peptide pools or control peptides (ViraFEST assay). CD4+ T cells that had been cultured provided DNA sequenced with the Oncomine TCR Beta short-read assay. TCRdb redid the calling of the PCR reads with MiXCR, one entry per CDR3 protein. Of under 15,000 distinct CDR3 sequences detected, roughly 41% appear once; the ten largest clones hold roughly 10%. The antigens of these receptors remain unknown. The sequencing here drew on CD4+ T cells from blood, cultured in vitro, taken after SARS-CoV-2 vaccination. These receptors were taken from a human donor who had recovered from COVID-19.

J is TRBJ2-1 and V is TRBV20-1; the match to TRBD2 covers 11 bases. The CDR3 length is 15 residues. The germline V gene encodes CDR1 DFQATT and CDR2 SNEGSKA (reference sequence). V shed 1 base, J shed 9 bases, and the junction held 8 bases outside the gene matches. The CDR3 spells CSARVPTSGMREQFF. The CDR3 nucleotides read TGCAGTGCTAGAGTACCGACTAGCGGGATGCGTGAGCAGTTCTTC.

This rearrangement joins TRBV20-1 to TRBJ2-3, with TRBD2 as a possible D gene (7 bases). V was clipped by 0 bases and J by 5 bases, with 18 bases between them. The CDR3 contains 16 residues. Germline CDR1 and CDR2: DFQATT and SNEGSKA (reference sequence). As DNA, the CDR3 is TGCAGTGCTAGAGACGATTCCGGGGGGACAAAAGATACGCAGTATTTT. Its protein product is CSARDDSGGTKDTQYF.

V is TRBV6-1 and J is TRBJ1-2; maybe TRBD1 (6 bases). The germline V gene has CDR1 MNHNS and CDR2 SASEGT. The CDR3 sequence is 15 residues long. Between the trimmed V and J ends, which lost 7 bases and 6 bases, there was a span of 21 bases. The CDR3 spells CASTLSGGALNGYTF. The CDR3 DNA sequence: TGTGCCAGCACCCTCAGTGGGGGGGCGCTTAATGGCTACACCTTC.

This clonotype was found a few times. V usage is TRBV27 and J usage is TRBJ1-6; D remains unclear. Germline lookup yields CDR1 MNHEY and CDR2 SMNVEV (reference sequence). The V gene lost 5 bases and the J gene lost 10 bases, with 9 bases spanning the gap. The CDR3 extends over 12 amino acids. CDR3 nucleotides: TGTGCCAGCAGTCTTAGACGGTCACCCCTCCACTTT. As protein: CASSLRRSPLHF.

The V and J genes are TRBV20-1 and TRBJ1-1, with D perhaps TRBD1 (6 bases). With 4 bases removed from V and 0 bases from J, the gap between germline ends came to 15 bases. In germline, CDR1 is DFQATT, CDR2 SNEGSKA (reference sequence). The CDR3 is 15 amino acids. The CDR3 DNA follows: TGCAGTGCTAACACAGGGAAGTCCATGAACACTGAAGCTTTCTTT. It encodes CSANTGKSMNTEAFF.

The gene calls are TRBV10-1 and TRBJ2-3; no firm D call. Germline CDR1 and CDR2: WNHNN and SYGVQD (reference sequence). This CDR3 region has 15 residues. V was shortened by 4 bases and J by 0 bases, with 11 bases between the two germline ends. CDR3 sequence reads: CASSAGRRSTDTQYF. The CDR3 bases are TGCGCCAGCAGTGCCGGGCGTAGAAGCACAGATACGCAGTATTTT.

The chain links TRBV2 to TRBJ1-1; weak D call: TRBD1 (6 bases). Germline V gene sequence: CDR1 SNHLY, CDR2 FYNNEI. The CDR3 contains 10 residues. Trimming stripped 5 bases from V and 10 bases from J, with 8 bases between. The CDR3 nucleotides read TGTGCCAGCAGTACAGGGAGAGCTTTCTTT. Amino acid sequence: CASSTGRAFF.

CDR3 loop: CASSQTRQGSPLHF. The DNA of the CDR3 is TGTGCCAGCAGCCAAACGAGACAGGGGTCACCCCTCCACTTT. V is TRBV3-1 and J is TRBJ1-6, with TRBD1 matching over 8 bases. The germline gives CDR1 LGHDT, CDR2 YNNKEL (reference sequence). This CDR3 contains 14 residues. V shed 2 bases, J shed 10 bases, and the junction held 4 bases outside the gene matches. Together with reference TRBV3-1 and TRBJ1-6, the CDR3 gives the full variable domain: DTAVSQTPKYLVTQMGNDKSIKCEQNLGHDTMYWYKQDSKKFLKIMFSYNNKELIINETVPNRFSPKSPDKAHLNLHINSLELGDSAVYFCASSQTRQGSPLHFGNGTRLTVT.

Only a few counts were recorded for this clonotype. V is TRBV12-3 or TRBV12-4 and J is TRBJ2-5; 8 bases are a match to TRBD2. V gave up 6 bases and J gave up 0 bases; unmatched junction bases: 9. This CDR3 has 16 amino acids. CDR3 protein: CASRGTSGRDQETQYF. For the CDR3, the DNA is TGTGCCAGCAGGGGTACTAGCGGCCGAGACCAAGAGACCCAGTACTTC.

The chain combines TRBV7-6 with TRBJ1-5; D gene unclear. CDR3 length equals 15 residues. Trimming took 1 base from V and 8 from J, leaving 15 bases between them. The germline V gene has CDR1 SGHVS and CDR2 FNYEAQ. CDR3 amino acids: CASSLGAGSREPQHF. The CDR3 nucleotides are TGTGCCAGCAGCTTAGGGGCCGGGTCCCGGGAGCCCCAGCATTTT.

The V call is TRBV7-2, the J call TRBJ1-2; D remains unclear. Looked up from germline, CDR1 is SGHTA and CDR2 is FQGNSA. V was pared by 1 base and J by 4 bases, with 4 bases between. The CDR3 has 12 residues. The CDR3 is CASSLEGYGYTF. CDR3 nucleotide sequence: TGTGCCAGCAGCTTAGAGGGCTATGGCTACACCTTC. Full variable domain (rest looked up from reference TRBV7-2 and TRBJ1-2): GAGVSQSPSNKVTEKGKDVELRCDPISGHTALYWYRQSLGQGLEFLIYFQGNSAPDKSGLPSDRFSAERTGGSVSTLTIQRTQQEDSAVYLCASSLEGYGYTFGSGTRLTVV.

This clonotype has only a few counts. The chain carries TRBV20-1 and TRBJ1-5; tentatively, D is TRBD1 (6 bases). The germline CDR1 and CDR2 sequences are DFQATT and SNEGSKA (reference sequence). CDR3 length equals 13 residues. V shed 1 base and J shed 4 bases, with 8 bases lying between them. CDR3: CSARATGNQPQHF. Written as DNA, the CDR3 is TGCAGTGCTAGAGCCACAGGGAATCAGCCCCAGCATTTT.

This chain uses TRBV7-3 with TRBJ2-3; D call uncertain. Between the trimmed V and J ends, which lost 5 bases and 0 bases, there was a span of 9 bases. Per the germline V gene, CDR1 is SGHTA and CDR2 is FQGTGA. The CDR3 runs to 14 residues. CDR3 sequence reads: CASSPTGSTDTQYF. CDR3 nucleotides: TGTGCCAGCAGCCCGACTGGTAGCACAGATACGCAGTATTTT.

V usage is TRBV2 and J usage is TRBJ2-2; TRBD2 aligns across 8 bases. Germline V CDR1 and CDR2: SNHLY, FYNNEI. This CDR3 is 15 amino acids long. The ends lost 5 bases at V and 7 bases at J; junction bases unmatched: 9. The CDR3 DNA reads TGTGCCAGCAGTAGGGAGCGGGGGATTATCGGGGAGCTGTTTTTT. Its translation is CASSRERGIIGELFF.

Only a few counts were recorded for this clonotype. The CDR3 sequence is CASSHSYEQYF. Here the CDR3 DNA reads TGTGCCAGCAGCCACTCCTACGAGCAGTACTTC. The chain employs TRBV6-2 or TRBV6-3 and TRBJ2-7; D gene ambiguous. V lost 6 bases and J 0 bases, leaving 3 bases between the germline ends. Per the germline V gene, CDR1 is MNHEY and CDR2 is SVGEGT. The CDR3 is 11 residues long.

This chain connects TRBV7-2 to TRBJ1-5, with D hard to call. The V gene lost 5 bases and the J gene lost 5 bases, with 7 bases spanning the gap. Per germline, CDR1 SGHTA and CDR2 FQGNSA. The CDR3 is 12 amino acids. This CDR3 reads CASSDPYQPQHF. CDR3 nucleotides: TGTGCCAGCAGCGACCCGTATCAGCCCCAGCATTTT.

This rearrangement joins TRBV30 to TRBJ1-5; weak D call: TRBD1 (6 bases). V lost 3 bases and J lost 3, with 15 bases in between. This CDR3 has 15 amino acids. CDR1 is GTSNPN and CDR2 is SVGIG in the germline V gene (reference sequence). The CDR3 region is CAWSGGDRSNQPQHF. The CDR3 coding sequence is TGTGCCTGGAGCGGCGGCGACAGGTCCAATCAGCCCCAGCATTTT.

The chain joins TRBV20-1 to TRBJ2-3, with 10 bases lining up with TRBD2. Germline CDR1 and CDR2: DFQATT and SNEGSKA (reference sequence). The V segment lost 6 bases and the J segment 0 bases; nucleotides outside the gene matches: 9. The CDR3 is 16 residues long. CDR3 sequence: CSALPPGLASTDTQYF. CDR3 nucleotides: TGCAGTGCCCTCCCCCCGGGACTAGCGAGCACAGATACGCAGTATTTT.

J is TRBJ2-2 and V is TRBV20-1, with 11 positions matching TRBD2. The J segment lost 1 base and the V segment lost 3 bases, leaving 4 bases of the junction unmatched. From germline, CDR1 is DFQATT and CDR2 SNEGSKA (reference sequence). CDR3 length: 16 amino acids. CDR3: CSARGLAGGNTGELFF. In DNA, the CDR3 is TGCAGTGCTAGGGGTCTAGCGGGGGGGAACACCGGGGAGCTGTTTTTT.

The chain uses TRBV6-5 and TRBJ2-3, with D possibly matching TRBD2 (5 bases). The CDR3 is 15 amino acids. The V gene's germline CDR1 is MNHEY and CDR2 SVGAGI. Trimming cost V 2 bases and J 8 bases, with 17 bases left between them. CDR3 loop: CASSYQELALGTQYF. Written as DNA, the CDR3 is TGTGCCAGCAGTTACCAGGAGCTAGCTTTAGGTACGCAGTATTTT.

This clonotype was observed a few times. This rearrangement joins TRBV6-1 to TRBJ1-5; 8 positions match TRBD1. This CDR3 region has 14 residues. V lost 6 bases to trimming and J lost 4 bases; unmatched junction nucleotides: 5. CDR1 and CDR2 (germline): MNHNS, SASEGT. Here the CDR3 DNA reads TGTGCCAGCAGGTCCGGGACAGGTAATCAGCCCCAGCATTTT. It yields the protein CASRSGTGNQPQHF.

The V and J genes are TRBV9 and TRBJ2-5, with 10 bases matching TRBD2. The CDR3 has 15 amino acids. Germline loops: CDR1 SGDLS, CDR2 YYNGEE. J was trimmed by 1 base and V by 3 bases; bases with no gene match: 3. CDR3 protein: CASSALAGGQETQYF. The CDR3 DNA follows: TGTGCCAGCAGCGCCTTAGCGGGAGGCCAAGAGACCCAGTACTTC. Complete variable domain (other parts from reference TRBV9 and TRBJ2-5): DSGVTQTPKHLITATGQRVTLRCSPRSGDLSVYWYQQSLDQGLQFLIQYYNGEERAKGNILERFSAQQFPDLHSELNLSSLELGDSALYFCASSALAGGQETQYFGPGTRLLVL.

There are a few counts of this clonotype. The V and J genes are TRBV10-3 and TRBJ2-7; 9 nucleotides match TRBD2. The CDR3 is 12 residues long. Germline V lookup: CDR1 ENHRY, CDR2 SYGVKD. V was pared by 2 bases and J by 8 bases, with 1 base of the junction left unmatched. In DNA form, the CDR3 reads TGTGCCATCAGTGAGGCTAGCGGGAAGCAGTACTTC. It yields the protein CAISEASGKQYF.

This clonotype has a handful of counts. The rearrangement uses TRBV2 and TRBJ1-5; 7 bases align to TRBD1. The CDR3 sequence is 13 residues long. J lost 5 bases, V lost 7 bases, and 5 bases had no gene match. CDR1 is SNHLY and CDR2 is FYNNEI in the germline V gene. The CDR3 DNA sequence: TGTGCCAGCAAAGGGACAGAAGATCAGCCCCAGCATTTT. This sequence encodes CASKGTEDQPQHF.

CDR3 in DNA: TGTGCCAGCAGCCACCTGACGACAGGGACCTTATCCTACGAGCAGTACTTC. Translated: CASSHLTTGTLSYEQYF. The chain has TRBV6-1 and TRBJ2-7; 7 bases line up with TRBD1. CDR3 size: 17 residues. CDR1 is MNHNS, CDR2 SASEGT, per germline. V gave up 6 bases and J gave up 1 base; unmatched junction bases: 15.

This clonotype was seen more than once but under ten times. The chain employs TRBV6-5 and TRBJ1-6; unclear D gene. Trimming took off 4 bases at V and 11 bases at J, with 12 bases between the two ends. CDR3 length: 13 residues. Germline-derived CDR1 and CDR2 are MNHEY and SVGAGI. The CDR3 region has the DNA TGTGCCAGCAGTTTCCAACCGGGCGCACCCCTCCACTTT. This encodes CASSFQPGAPLHF.

The chain uses TRBV20-1 and TRBJ2-7, with no clear D. The CDR3 totals 12 residues. Germline CDR1 reads DFQATT; CDR2 reads SNEGSKA (reference sequence). Deletions cut 6 bases from V and 3 bases from J, with 12 bases between. CDR3 bases: TGCAGTGCCCGTGGGCCCGACTACGAGCAGTACTTC. Encoded protein: CSARGPDYEQYF.

The count of this clonotype is one. The chain carries TRBV19 and TRBJ1-5; possibly TRBD1 for D (5 bases). With 2 bases removed from V and 2 bases from J, the gap between germline ends came to 13 bases. Germline CDR1 LNHDA, CDR2 SQIVND (reference sequence). CDR3 length: 16 amino acids. The CDR3, as DNA: TGTGCCAGTAGTATAAGTGTGGGGCAGGGCAATCAGCCCCAGCATTTT. Translation gives CASSISVGQGNQPQHF.

V usage is TRBV11-3 and J usage is TRBJ2-7; D possibly corresponds to TRBD1 (6 bases). V lost 2 bases to trimming and J lost 3 bases, with 11 bases between them. The CDR3 contains 14 residues. Germline-derived CDR1 and CDR2 are SGHNT and YENEEA. The CDR3 protein is CASSLRGSLYEQYF. The CDR3 coding sequence is TGTGCCAGCAGCTTAAGGGGGTCTCTCTACGAGCAGTACTTC.